A selection of T cell receptor beta chains follows, all from one sample in a study of T-cell memory formation after mild COVID-19. TCRdb reprocessed the 5' RACE reads with MiXCR, giving one entry per CDR3 protein. The sample carries around 300,000 distinct CDR3 sequences, 10% to 15% recorded once. Sequencing input: PBMCs or a T cell subset sorted from them (not recorded which). These receptors came from a man aged 18 to 30 who had mild COVID-19 (a few samples of this study predate the infection). Cell type and time point are not known. The CDR3 runs from the conserved cysteine through the conserved F or W. D genes are given only for firm matches. Clone size is given for some rows only: seen once, a few or many times, or a class if the clone is expanded.

TRBV29-1	NA	TRBJ2-5	13	many	TGCAGCGTTGGCGGGGGCGGATTTGGGACCCAGTACTTC	CSVGGGGFGTQYF
TRBV12-3/TRBV12-4	NA	TRBJ1-2	12	NA	TGTGCCAGCAGTCAATCCGGGGGTGGCTACACCTTC	CASSQSGGGYTF
TRBV7-9	TRBD1	TRBJ2-2	15	few	TGTGCCAGCAGGCCGGCGACAGGGGGCACCGGGGAGCTGTTTTTT	CASRPATGGTGELFF
TRBV12-3/TRBV12-4	NA	TRBJ1-2	13	few	TGTGCCAGCAGTCCGGACAGCTTCTATGGCTACACCTTC	CASSPDSFYGYTF
TRBV4-3	TRBD2	TRBJ2-3	17	many	TGCGCCAGCAGCCAGGATCTAGCGGGGGCCGCCCATGATACGCAGTATTTT	CASSQDLAGAAHDTQYF
TRBV28	TRBD1	TRBJ1-5	16	many	TGTGCCAGCAGTTCCTCGACAGGGGGAGGGAATCAGCCCCAGCATTTT	CASSSSTGGGNQPQHF
TRBV28	NA	TRBJ1-6	16	few	TGTGCCAGCAGTCCACCTGGGCAGGGAGGGAATTCACCCCTCCACTTT	CASSPPGQGGNSPLHF
TRBV4-3	NA	TRBJ2-5	13	NA	TGCGCCAGCAGCCAGGATCTCCCGGGGACCCAGTACTTC	CASSQDLPGTQYF
TRBV6-5	NA	TRBJ2-5	15	few	TGTGCCAGCAGAACCCTCACGGGGCCCTGGGGGACCCAGTACTTC	CASRTLTGPWGTQYF
TRBV7-2	TRBD2	TRBJ2-1	18	many	TGTGCCAGCAGCCAGACTAGCGGGGGGCCAAGCTCCTACAATGAGCAGTTCTTC	CASSQTSGGPSSYNEQFF
TRBV6-5	NA	TRBJ1-5	14	few	TGTGCCAGCAGTCTACAGGGTCTCAATCAGCCCCAGCATTTT	CASSLQGLNQPQHF
TRBV9	TRBD2	TRBJ2-1	16	many	TGTGCCAGCAGCGCCCCGGGGGGAAGCTCCTACAATGAGCAGTTCTTC	CASSAPGGSSYNEQFF
TRBV29-1	NA	TRBJ2-7	11	few	TGCAGCGTTGAAGAGTTGGGTGAGCAGTACTTC	CSVEELGEQYF
TRBV9	NA	TRBJ1-2	15	NA	TGTGCCAGCAGCCCAGCCCGAGGGGGAGACTATGGCTACACCTTC	CASSPARGGDYGYTF
TRBV4-1	NA	TRBJ2-5	17	NA	TGCGCCAGCAGCCAAGAGGACGGGGGGCCCGTACAAGAGACCCAGTACTTC	CASSQEDGGPVQETQYF
TRBV11-2	TRBD2	TRBJ2-4	13	NA	TGTGCCAGCAGCGTCGTCACGGGGGGGGGCCCCCACTTC	CASSVVTGGGPHF
TRBV20-1	NA	TRBJ1-2	13	few	TGCAGTGCTGGGGGTCTAGGGGGACATGGCTACACCTTC	CSAGGLGGHGYTF
TRBV2	NA	TRBJ1-1	14	NA	TGTGCCAGCAGACTTGACAGGATGAACACTGAAGCTTTCTTT	CASRLDRMNTEAFF
TRBV6-2/TRBV6-3	NA	TRBJ2-2	10	few	TGTGCCAGCTCGGGCGGGGAGCTGTTTTTT	CASSGGELFF
TRBV4-1	NA	TRBJ1-1	15	NA	TGCGCCAGCAGCCAAGTGGGAACTGAGGGGACTGAAGCTTTCTTT	CASSQVGTEGTEAFF
TRBV6-1	NA	TRBJ2-5	16	few	TGTGCCAGCAGTTCCCTAACAGGGAGTAGTACGGAGACCCAGTACTTC	CASSSLTGSSTETQYF
TRBV9	NA	TRBJ1-6	15	NA	TGTGCCAGCAGCGTACTTGGGACTGCTAATTCACCCCTCCACTTT	CASSVLGTANSPLHF
TRBV6-5	NA	TRBJ2-5	14	NA	TGTGCCAGCAGCTTATCAAACGCGTGGGAGACCCAGTACTTC	CASSLSNAWETQYF
TRBV5-1	NA	TRBJ1-6	13	NA	TGCGCCAGCAGACGGACTCCACAGTCACCCCTCCACTTT	CASRRTPQSPLHF
TRBV11-2	NA	TRBJ1-5	15	few	TGTGCCAGCAGCTTAGTGGGCGGGGGCGGCCAGCCCCAGCATTTT	CASSLVGGGGQPQHF
TRBV7-2	NA	TRBJ2-1	16	many	TGTGCCAGCAGGGGGGCGGGTGATGTTGGTCGAAATGAGCAGTTCTTC	CASRGAGDVGRNEQFF
TRBV18	NA	TRBJ2-6	17	NA	TGTGCCAGCTCACCCCGGCAGGGCCCCTCTGGGGCCAACGTCCTGACTTTC	CASSPRQGPSGANVLTF
TRBV30	NA	TRBJ2-7	12	NA	TGTGCCTGGAGCCCAGGGTTCTACGAGCAGTACTTC	CAWSPGFYEQYF
TRBV5-6	TRBD1	TRBJ2-7	15	NA	TGTGCCAGCAGCTTGGAGGGACAGGGGAGGAGGGAGCAGTACTTC	CASSLEGQGRREQYF
TRBV7-2	TRBD2	TRBJ2-3	18	few	TGTGCCAGCAGCTTAGCCCGGACTAGCGGGGGGCACACAGATACGCAGTATTTT	CASSLARTSGGHTDTQYF
TRBV7-6	NA	TRBJ2-5	13	few	TGTGCCAGCAGCTCCTTGCAGGGTGAGACCCAGTACTTC	CASSSLQGETQYF
TRBV20-1	NA	TRBJ1-1	8	NA	TGCAGACCCGATGAAGCTTTCTTT	CRPDEAFF
TRBV10-3	NA	TRBJ1-1	15	few	TGTGCCATCAGTCAGGGCGGAAGCTTTAACACTGAAGCTTTCTTT	CAISQGGSFNTEAFF
TRBV12-3/TRBV12-4	TRBD2	TRBJ2-3	14	many	TGTGCCAGCAGTTTGGGACTAGGGTTCGATACGCAGTATTTT	CASSLGLGFDTQYF
TRBV5-5	TRBD1	TRBJ2-1	16	NA	TGTGCCTCCGTCCCGGGACAGGGGAGCTCCTACAATGAGCAGTTCTTC	CASVPGQGSSYNEQFF
TRBV7-9	TRBD2	TRBJ2-3	15	many	TGTGCCAGCAGCTTTTCTAGCGGGGGGGCAGATACGCAGTATTTT	CASSFSSGGADTQYF
TRBV13	TRBD1	TRBJ2-5	12	NA	TGTGCCAGCAGCAGAGACAGGGGGACCCAGTACTTC	CASSRDRGTQYF
TRBV2	NA	TRBJ2-1	13	few	TGTGCCAGCAGTCCCGGGATAAACAATGAGCAGTTCTTC	CASSPGINNEQFF
TRBV7-9	NA	TRBJ1-2	13	NA	TGTGCCAGCAGTTCTGGGGCGAACTATGGCTACACCTTC	CASSSGANYGYTF
TRBV11-2	TRBD2	TRBJ2-3	14	many	TGTGCCAGCAGCTTAGCGGGGGGGCCAGATACGCAGTATTTT	CASSLAGGPDTQYF
TRBV5-1	NA	TRBJ2-5	15	NA	TGCGCCAGCACCTTGACAGGGGAGGGCGGGGAGACCCAGTACTTC	CASTLTGEGGETQYF
TRBV29-1	TRBD1	TRBJ2-3	13	few	TGCAGCGTGACAGGGGGTCTCACAGATACGCAGTATTTT	CSVTGGLTDTQYF